This T cell receptor beta chain was recorded in a study of CD8 T cells in Susac syndrome. Whole-study findings and limits: Clonal expansion was not seen in any Susac syndrome CD4+ T cell repertoire.

RNA was extracted with the RNeasy kit, and a quantity of about 0.45 to 1 ug was reverse transcribed using random hexamers. MiXCR, applied by TCRdb to the immunoSEQ multiplex PCR reads, yields one record per CDR3 protein. This table holds under 95,000 distinct CDR3 sequences, 90% to 95% found once. All included Susac syndrome patients satisfied recently defined diagnostic criteria for definite or probable disease. Through negative isolation, CD4+ and CD8+ T cells were obtained, while TEMRA cells were enriched using FACS. Remarks on this clonotype: The antigen remains undetermined.

The V and J ends lost 5 bases and 3 bases respectively, with 11 bases between them. The CDR3 sequence is 13 residues long. Sample: CD4+ T cells from PBMCs. The receptor comes from a human donor with Susac syndrome. This chain links TRBV12-3 or TRBV12-4 with TRBJ2-7, with D unresolved. CDR3 in amino acids: CASSPGRVYEQYF. The CDR3 DNA reads TGTGCCAGCAGTCCCGGAAGGGTCTACGAGCAGTACTTC.